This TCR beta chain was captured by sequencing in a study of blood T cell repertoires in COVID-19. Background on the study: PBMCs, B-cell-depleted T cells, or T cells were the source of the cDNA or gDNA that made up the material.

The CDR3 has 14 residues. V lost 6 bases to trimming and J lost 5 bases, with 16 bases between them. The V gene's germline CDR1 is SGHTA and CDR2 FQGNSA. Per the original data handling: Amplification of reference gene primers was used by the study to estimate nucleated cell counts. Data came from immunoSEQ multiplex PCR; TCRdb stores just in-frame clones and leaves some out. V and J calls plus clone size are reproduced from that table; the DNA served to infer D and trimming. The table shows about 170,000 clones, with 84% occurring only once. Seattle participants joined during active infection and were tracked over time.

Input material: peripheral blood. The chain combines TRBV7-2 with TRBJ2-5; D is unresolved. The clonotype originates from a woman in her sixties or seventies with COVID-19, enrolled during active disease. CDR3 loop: CASRRRTMAETQYF. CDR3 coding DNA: TGTGCCAGCAGACGAAGAACTATGGCGGAGACCCAGTACTTC.